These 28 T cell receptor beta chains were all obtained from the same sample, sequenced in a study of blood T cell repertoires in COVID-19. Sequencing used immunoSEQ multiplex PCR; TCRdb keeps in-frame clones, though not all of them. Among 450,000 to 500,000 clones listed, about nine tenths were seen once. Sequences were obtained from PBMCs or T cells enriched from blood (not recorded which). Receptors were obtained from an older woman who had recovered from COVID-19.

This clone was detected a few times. For the CDR3, the DNA is TGTGCCAGCAGACGGACTAGCGGGGGCTACGAGCAGTACGTC. Protein: CASRRTSGGYEQYV. The genes are TRBV27 and TRBJ2-7, with 13 bases identical to TRBD2. V lost 6 bases and J lost 3; bases outside the gene matches: 2. CDR3 length: 14 amino acids. Germline CDR1 is MNHEY and CDR2 is SMNVEV (reference sequence).

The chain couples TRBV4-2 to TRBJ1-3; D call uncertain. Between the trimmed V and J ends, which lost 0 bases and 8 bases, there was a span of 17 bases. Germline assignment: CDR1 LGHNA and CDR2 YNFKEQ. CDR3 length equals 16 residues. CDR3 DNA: TGTGCCAGCAGCCAAGATCCGGGAGCATCCCCCTACACCATATATTTT. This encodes CASSQDPGASPYTIYF.

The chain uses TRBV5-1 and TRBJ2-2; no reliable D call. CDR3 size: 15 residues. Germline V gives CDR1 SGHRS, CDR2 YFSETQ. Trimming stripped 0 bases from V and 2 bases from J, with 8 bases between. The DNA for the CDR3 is TGCGCCAGCAGCTTGGGAACTTCCAACACCGGGGAGCTGTTTTTT. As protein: CASSLGTSNTGELFF.

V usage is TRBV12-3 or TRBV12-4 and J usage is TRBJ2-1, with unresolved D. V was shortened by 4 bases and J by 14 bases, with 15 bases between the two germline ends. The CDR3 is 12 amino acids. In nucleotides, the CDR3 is TGTGCCAGCAGTTCCGACTGGCAACGAGAGTTCTTC. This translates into CASSSDWQREFF.

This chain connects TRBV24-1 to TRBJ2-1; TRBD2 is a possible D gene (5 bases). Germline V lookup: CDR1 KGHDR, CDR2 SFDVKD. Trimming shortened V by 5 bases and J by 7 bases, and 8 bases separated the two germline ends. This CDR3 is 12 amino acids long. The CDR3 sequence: CATSGRTNEQFF. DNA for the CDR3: TGTGCCACCAGTGGGCGGACTAATGAGCAGTTCTTC.

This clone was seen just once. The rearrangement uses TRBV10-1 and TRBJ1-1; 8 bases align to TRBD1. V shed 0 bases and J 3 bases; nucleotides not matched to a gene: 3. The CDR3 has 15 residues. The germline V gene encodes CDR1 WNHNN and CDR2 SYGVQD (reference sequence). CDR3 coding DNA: TGCGCCAGCAGTGAGTCGCGGACAGGGTACACTGAAGCTTTCTTT. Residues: CASSESRTGYTEAFF.

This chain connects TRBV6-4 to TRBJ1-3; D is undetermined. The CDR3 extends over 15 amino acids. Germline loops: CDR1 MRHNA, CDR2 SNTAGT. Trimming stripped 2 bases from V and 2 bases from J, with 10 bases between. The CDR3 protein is CASSDGGFPGNTIYF. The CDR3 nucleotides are TGTGCCAGCAGTGACGGAGGGTTCCCTGGAAACACCATATATTTT.

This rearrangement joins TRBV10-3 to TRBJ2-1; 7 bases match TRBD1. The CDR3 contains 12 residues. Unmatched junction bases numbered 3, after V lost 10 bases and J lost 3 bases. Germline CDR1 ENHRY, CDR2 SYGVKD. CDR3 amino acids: CATRTGYNEQFF. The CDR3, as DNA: TGTGCCACGCGGACAGGCTACAATGAGCAGTTCTTC.

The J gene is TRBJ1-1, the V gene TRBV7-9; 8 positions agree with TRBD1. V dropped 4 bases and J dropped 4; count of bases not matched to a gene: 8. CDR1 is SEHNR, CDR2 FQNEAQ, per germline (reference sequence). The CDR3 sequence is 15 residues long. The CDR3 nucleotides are TGTGCCAGCAGCTACGATCAGGGGGCCATCACTGAAGCTTTCTTT. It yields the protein CASSYDQGAITEAFF.

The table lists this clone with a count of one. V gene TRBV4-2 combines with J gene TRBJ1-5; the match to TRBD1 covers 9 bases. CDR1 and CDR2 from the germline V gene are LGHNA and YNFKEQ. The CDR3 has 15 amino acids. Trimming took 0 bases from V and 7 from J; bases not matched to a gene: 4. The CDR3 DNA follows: TGTGCCAGCAGCCAAGACTGGGACAGGGTACAGCCCCAGCATTTT. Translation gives CASSQDWDRVQPQHF.

The CDR3 loop reads CASRSGGGGTQYF. The CDR3 DNA follows: TGTGCCAGCAGGAGCGGGGGAGGTGGGACCCAGTACTTC. The chain carries TRBV6-6 and TRBJ2-5, with TRBD2 matching over 8 bases. The V gene's germline CDR1 is MNHNY and CDR2 SVGAGI (reference sequence). The CDR3 loop spans 13 amino acids. After removal of 6 bases from V and 7 bases from J, the junction contained 7 bases not matched to a gene.

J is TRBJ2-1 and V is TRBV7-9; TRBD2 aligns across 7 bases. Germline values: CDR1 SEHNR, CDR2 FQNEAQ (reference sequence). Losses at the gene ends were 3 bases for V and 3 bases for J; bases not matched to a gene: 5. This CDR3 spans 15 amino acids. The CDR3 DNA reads TGTGCCAGCAGCTTTCCCGAGCGGGGCTACAATGAGCAGTTCTTC. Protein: CASSFPERGYNEQFF.

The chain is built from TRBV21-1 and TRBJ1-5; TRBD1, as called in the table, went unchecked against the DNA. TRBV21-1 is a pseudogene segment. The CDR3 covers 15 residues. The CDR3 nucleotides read TGTGCCAGCAGCAAATTGGGACAGATTGATCAGCCCCAGCATTTT. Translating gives CASSKLGQIDQPQHF.

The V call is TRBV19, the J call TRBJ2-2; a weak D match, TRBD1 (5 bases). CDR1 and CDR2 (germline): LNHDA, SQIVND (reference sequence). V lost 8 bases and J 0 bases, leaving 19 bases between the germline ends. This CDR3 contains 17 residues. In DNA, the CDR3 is TGTGCCAGTTTGGGTTTGCAGGGATCCGCGAACACCGGGGAGCTGTTTTTT. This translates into CASLGLQGSANTGELFF.

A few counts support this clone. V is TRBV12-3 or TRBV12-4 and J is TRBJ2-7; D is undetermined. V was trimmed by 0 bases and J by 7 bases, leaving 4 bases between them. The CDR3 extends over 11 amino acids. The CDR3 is CASSLAREQYF. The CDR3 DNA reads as TGTGCCAGCAGTTTAGCGCGGGAGCAGTACTTC.

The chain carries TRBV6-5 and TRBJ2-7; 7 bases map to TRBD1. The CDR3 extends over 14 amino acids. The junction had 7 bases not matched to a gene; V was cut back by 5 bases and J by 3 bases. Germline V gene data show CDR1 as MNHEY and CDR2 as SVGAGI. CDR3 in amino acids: CASSPWTGDYEQYF. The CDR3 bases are TGTGCCAGCAGTCCATGGACAGGAGACTACGAGCAGTACTTC.

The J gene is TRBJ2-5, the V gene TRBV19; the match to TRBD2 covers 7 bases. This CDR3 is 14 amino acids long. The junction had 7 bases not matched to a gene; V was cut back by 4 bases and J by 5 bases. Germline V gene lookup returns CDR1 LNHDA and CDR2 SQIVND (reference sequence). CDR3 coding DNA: TGTGCCAGTAGTACGACTAGCTTCTGGGAGACCCAGTACTTC. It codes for CASSTTSFWETQYF.

This CDR3 reads CASTSTTNEKLFF. The CDR3 DNA sequence: TGTGCCAGCACGAGCACAACTAATGAAAAACTGTTTTTT. The chain combines TRBV6-5 with TRBJ1-4; D gene ambiguous. Trimming cost V 7 bases and J 0 bases, with 6 bases left between them. CDR1 is MNHEY, CDR2 SVGAGI, per germline. The CDR3 has 13 amino acids.

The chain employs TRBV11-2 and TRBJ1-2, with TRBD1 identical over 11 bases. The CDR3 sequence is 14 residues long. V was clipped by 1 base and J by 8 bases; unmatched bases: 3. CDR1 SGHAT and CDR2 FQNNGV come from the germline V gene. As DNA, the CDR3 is TGTGCCAGCAGCTTAGTAGGGACAGGGGGGGGCTACACCTTC. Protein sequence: CASSLVGTGGGYTF.

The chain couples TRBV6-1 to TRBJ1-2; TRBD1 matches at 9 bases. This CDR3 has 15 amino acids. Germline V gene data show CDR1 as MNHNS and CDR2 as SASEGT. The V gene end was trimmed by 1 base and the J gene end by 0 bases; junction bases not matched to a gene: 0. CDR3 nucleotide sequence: TGTGCCAGCAGTGAAGGGGACAGGGCTAACTATGGCTACACCTTC. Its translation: CASSEGDRANYGYTF.

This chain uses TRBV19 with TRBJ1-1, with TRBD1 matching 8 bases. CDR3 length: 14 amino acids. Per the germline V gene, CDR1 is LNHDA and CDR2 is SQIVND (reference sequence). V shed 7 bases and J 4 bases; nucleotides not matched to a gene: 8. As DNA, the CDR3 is TGTGCCAGTACTGACAGGGGAAGGGGCACTGAAGCTTTCTTT. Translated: CASTDRGRGTEAFF.

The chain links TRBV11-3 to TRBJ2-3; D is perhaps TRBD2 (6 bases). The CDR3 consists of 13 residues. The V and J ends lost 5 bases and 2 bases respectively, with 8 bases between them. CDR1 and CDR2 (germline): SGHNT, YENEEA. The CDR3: CASSPGDTDTQYF. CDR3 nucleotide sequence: TGTGCCAGCAGCCCGGGGGACACAGATACGCAGTATTTT.

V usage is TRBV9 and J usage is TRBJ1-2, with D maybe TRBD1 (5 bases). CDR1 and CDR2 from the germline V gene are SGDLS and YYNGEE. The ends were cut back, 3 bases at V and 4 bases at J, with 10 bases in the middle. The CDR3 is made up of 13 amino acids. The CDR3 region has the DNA TGTGCCAGCAGCGCTCCCCAGGGCTATGGCTACACCTTC. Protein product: CASSAPQGYGYTF.

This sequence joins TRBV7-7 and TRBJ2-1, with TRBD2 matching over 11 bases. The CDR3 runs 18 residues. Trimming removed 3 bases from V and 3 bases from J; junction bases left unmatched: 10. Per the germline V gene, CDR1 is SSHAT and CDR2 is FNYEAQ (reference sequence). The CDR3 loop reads CASSLAGILAGGYNEQFF. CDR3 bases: TGTGCCAGCAGCTTGGCAGGGATCCTAGCGGGGGGCTACAATGAGCAGTTCTTC.

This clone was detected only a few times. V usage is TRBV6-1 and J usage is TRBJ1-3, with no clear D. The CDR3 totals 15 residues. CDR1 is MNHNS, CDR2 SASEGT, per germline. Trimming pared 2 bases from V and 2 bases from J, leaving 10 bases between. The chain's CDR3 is CASSEQIGAGNTIYF. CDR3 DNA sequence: TGTGCCAGCAGTGAACAAATCGGGGCTGGAAACACCATATATTTT.

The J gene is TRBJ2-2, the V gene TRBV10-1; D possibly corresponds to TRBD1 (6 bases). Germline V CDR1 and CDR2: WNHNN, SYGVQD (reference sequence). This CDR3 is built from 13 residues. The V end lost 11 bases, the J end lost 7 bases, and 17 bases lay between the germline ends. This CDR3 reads CAPEQADSGELFF. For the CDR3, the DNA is TGCGCCCCCGAACAGGCGGACAGCGGGGAGCTGTTTTTT.

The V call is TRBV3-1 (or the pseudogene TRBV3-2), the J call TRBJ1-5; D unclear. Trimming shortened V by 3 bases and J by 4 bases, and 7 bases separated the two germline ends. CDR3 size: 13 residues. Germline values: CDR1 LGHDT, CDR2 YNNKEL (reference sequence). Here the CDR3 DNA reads TGTGCCAGCAGCCAGGTCGGTAATCAGCCCCAGCATTTT. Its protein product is CASSQVGNQPQHF.

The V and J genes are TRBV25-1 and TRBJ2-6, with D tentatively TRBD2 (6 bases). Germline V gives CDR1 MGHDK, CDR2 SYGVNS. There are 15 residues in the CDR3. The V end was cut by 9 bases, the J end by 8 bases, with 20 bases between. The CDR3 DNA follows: TGTGCCAGTTTACCGGGACTCGTCGGGTCCAACGTCCTGACTTTC. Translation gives CASLPGLVGSNVLTF.